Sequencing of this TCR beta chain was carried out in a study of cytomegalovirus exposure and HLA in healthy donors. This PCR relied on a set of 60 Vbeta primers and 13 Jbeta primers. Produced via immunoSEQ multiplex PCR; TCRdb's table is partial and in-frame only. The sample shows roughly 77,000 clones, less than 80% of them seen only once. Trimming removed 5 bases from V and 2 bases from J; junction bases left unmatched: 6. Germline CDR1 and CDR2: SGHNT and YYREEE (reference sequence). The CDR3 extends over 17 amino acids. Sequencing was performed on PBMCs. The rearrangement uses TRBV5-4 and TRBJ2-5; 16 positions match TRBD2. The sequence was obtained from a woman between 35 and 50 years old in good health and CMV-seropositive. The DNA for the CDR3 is TGTGCCAGCAGGGCGGGACTAGCGGGGGGGCCTCAAGAGACCCAGTACTTC. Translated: CASRAGLAGGPQETQYF.